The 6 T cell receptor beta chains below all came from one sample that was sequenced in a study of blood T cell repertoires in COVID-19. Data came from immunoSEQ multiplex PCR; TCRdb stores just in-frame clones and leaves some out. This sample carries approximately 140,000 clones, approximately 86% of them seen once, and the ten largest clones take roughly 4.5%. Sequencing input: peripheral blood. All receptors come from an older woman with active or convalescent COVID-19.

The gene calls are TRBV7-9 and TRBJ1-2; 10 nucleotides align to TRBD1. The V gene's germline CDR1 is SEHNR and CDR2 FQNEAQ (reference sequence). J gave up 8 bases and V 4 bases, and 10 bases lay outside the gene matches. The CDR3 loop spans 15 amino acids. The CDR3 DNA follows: TGTGCCAGCAGCTCGGGACAGGGGACCCCGAGGGGCTACACCTTC. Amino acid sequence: CASSSGQGTPRGYTF.

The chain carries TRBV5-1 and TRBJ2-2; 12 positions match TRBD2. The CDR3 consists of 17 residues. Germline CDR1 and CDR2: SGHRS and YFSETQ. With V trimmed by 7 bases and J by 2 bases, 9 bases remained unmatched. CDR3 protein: CASGGGLAGTNTGELFF. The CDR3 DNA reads TGCGCCAGCGGCGGAGGACTAGCGGGGACCAACACCGGGGAGCTGTTTTTT.

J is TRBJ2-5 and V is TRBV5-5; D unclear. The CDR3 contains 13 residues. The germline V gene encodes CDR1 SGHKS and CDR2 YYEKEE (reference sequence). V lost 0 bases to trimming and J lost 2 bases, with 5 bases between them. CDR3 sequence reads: CASSLDGQETQYF. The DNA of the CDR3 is TGTGCCAGCAGCTTGGACGGGCAAGAGACCCAGTACTTC.

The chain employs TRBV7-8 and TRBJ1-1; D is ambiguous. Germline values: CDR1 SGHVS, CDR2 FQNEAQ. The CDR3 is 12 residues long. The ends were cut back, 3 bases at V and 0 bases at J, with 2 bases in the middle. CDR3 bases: TGTGCCAGCAGCTTCATGAACACTGAAGCTTTCTTT. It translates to CASSFMNTEAFF.

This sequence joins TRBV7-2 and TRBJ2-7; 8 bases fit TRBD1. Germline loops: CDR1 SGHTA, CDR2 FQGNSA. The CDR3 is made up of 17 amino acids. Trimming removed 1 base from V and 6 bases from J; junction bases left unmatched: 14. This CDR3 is CASSLGILETGELEQYF. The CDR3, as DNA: TGTGCCAGCAGCTTAGGCATCCTTGAGACAGGGGAACTCGAGCAGTACTTC.

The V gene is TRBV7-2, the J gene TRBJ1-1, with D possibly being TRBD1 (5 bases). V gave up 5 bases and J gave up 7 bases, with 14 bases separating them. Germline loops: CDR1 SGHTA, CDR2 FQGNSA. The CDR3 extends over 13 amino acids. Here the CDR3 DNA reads TGTGCCAGCAGCGAGTTGGGGGAGGGTGAAGCTTTCTTT. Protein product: CASSELGEGEAFF.